The 3 T cell receptor beta chains below were found in one sample sequenced in a study of blood T cell repertoires in COVID-19. The protocol was immunoSEQ multiplex PCR, while the TCRdb copy is restricted to in-frame clones and leaves out a portion. This table holds 150,000 to 200,000 clones, approximately 88% found once. Sequenced sample: peripheral blood. Every receptor here comes from a woman older than 75 with active or convalescent COVID-19.

On this clone itself: A junction boundary mismatches the germline segment, possibly from a read error. This chain uses TRBV13 with TRBJ2-1, with D maybe TRBD2 (6 bases). This CDR3 is built from 15 residues. Germline-derived CDR1 and CDR2 are PRHDT and FYEKMQ (reference sequence). The CDR3 DNA reads as TGTGCCAGCAGCTTATACCGGGACTCCCACAATGAGCAGTTCTTC. Protein sequence: CASSLYRDSHNEQFF.

The V call is TRBV12-3 or TRBV12-4, the J call TRBJ1-2; no clear D. Trimming left V 3 bases short and J 4 bases short, with 3 bases between. The CDR3 runs 11 residues. CDR3 DNA sequence: TGTGCCAGCAGTTTTAGCTATGGCTACACCTTC. Its translation: CASSFSYGYTF.

The genes are TRBV10-3 and TRBJ2-7; D ambiguous. The CDR3 loop spans 12 amino acids. The germline V and J ends were trimmed by 2 bases and 5 bases, with 7 bases remaining between them. From germline, CDR1 is ENHRY and CDR2 SYGVKD. CDR3 loop: CAISEGVDEQYF. The CDR3 DNA is TGTGCCATCAGTGAGGGAGTGGACGAGCAGTACTTC.